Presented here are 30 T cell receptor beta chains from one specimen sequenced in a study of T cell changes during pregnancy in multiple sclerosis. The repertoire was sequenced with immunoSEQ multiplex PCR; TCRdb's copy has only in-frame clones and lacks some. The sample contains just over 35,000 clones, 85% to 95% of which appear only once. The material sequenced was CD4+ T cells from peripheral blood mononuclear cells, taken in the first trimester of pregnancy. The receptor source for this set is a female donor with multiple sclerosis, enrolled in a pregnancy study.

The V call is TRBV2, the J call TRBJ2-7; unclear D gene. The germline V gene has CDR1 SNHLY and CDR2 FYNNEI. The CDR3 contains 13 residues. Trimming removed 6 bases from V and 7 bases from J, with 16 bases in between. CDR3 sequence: CASSMVPTGEQYF. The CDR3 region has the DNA TGTGCCAGCAGCATGGTCCCTACCGGGGAGCAGTACTTC.

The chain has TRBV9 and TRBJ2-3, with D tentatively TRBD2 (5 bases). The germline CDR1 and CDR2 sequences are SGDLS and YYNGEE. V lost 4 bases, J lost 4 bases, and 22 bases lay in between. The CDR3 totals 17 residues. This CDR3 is CASSPGGSSQFPDTQYF. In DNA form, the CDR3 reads TGTGCCAGCAGCCCAGGCGGTTCTAGCCAGTTCCCAGATACGCAGTATTTT.

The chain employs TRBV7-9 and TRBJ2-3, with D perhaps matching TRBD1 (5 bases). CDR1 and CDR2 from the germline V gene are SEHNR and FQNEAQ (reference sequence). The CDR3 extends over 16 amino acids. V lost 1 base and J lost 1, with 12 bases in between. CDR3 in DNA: TGTGCCAGCAGCTTAGAAGGTCGGACACGCACAGATACGCAGTATTTT. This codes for CASSLEGRTRTDTQYF. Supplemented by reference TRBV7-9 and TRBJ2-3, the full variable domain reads DTGVSQNPRHKITKRGQNVTFRCDPISEHNRLYWYRQTLGQGPEFLTYFQNEAQLEKSRLLSDRFSAERPKGSFSTLEIQRTEQGDSAMYLCASSLEGRTRTDTQYFGPGTRLTVL.

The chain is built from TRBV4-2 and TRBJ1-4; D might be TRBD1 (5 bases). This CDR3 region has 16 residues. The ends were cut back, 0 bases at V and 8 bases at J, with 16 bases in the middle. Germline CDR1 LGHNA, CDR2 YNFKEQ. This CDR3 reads CASSQDLGGVGEKLFF. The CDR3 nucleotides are TGTGCCAGCAGCCAAGATTTGGGGGGAGTGGGAGAAAAACTGTTTTTT.

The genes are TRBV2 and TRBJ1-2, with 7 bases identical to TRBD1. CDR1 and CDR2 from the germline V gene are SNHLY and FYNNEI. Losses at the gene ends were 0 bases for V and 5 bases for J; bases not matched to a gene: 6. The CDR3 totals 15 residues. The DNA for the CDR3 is TGTGCCAGCAGTGAAGCAGGGGGCTTGTGGTATGGCTACACCTTC. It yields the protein CASSEAGGLWYGYTF.

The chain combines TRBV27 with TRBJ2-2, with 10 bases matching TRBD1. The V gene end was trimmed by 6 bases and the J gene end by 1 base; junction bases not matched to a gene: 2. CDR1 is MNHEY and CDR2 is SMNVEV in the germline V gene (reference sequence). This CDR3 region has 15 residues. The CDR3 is CASRGDRGNTGELFF. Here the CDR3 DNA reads TGTGCCAGCAGAGGGGACAGGGGGAACACCGGGGAGCTGTTTTTT.

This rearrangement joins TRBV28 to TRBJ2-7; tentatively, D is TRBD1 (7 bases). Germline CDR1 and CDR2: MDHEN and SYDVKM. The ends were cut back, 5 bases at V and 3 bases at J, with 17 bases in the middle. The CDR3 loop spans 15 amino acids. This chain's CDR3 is CASSPSGRGVYEQYF. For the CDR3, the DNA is TGTGCCAGCAGTCCCTCGGGCAGGGGGGTCTACGAGCAGTACTTC.

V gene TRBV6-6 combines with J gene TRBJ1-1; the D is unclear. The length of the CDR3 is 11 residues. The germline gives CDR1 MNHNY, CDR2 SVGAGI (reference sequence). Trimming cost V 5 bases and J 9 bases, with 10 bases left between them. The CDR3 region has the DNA TGTGCCAGCAGTCCAGGATGGCAAGCTTTCTTT. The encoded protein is CASSPGWQAFF.

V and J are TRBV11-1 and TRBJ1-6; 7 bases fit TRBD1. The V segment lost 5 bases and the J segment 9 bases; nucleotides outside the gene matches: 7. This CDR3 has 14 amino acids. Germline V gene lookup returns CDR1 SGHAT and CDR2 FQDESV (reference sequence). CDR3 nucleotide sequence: TGTGCCAGCAGCAGAGGGGGCGATTCTTCACCCCTCCACTTT. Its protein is CASSRGGDSSPLHF.

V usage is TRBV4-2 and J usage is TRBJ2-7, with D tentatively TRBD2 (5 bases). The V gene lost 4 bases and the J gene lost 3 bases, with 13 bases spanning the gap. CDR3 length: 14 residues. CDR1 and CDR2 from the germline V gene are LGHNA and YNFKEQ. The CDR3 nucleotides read TGTGCCAGCAGCCCCCCAGATGCGGGCTACGAGCAGTACTTC. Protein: CASSPPDAGYEQYF.

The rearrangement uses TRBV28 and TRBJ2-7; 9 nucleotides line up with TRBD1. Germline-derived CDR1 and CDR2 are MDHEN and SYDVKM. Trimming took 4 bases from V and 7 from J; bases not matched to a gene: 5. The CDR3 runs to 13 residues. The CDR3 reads CASSWRTGEEQYF. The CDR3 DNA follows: TGTGCCAGCAGTTGGAGGACAGGGGAGGAGCAGTACTTC. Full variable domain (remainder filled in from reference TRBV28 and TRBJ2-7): DVKVTQSSRYLVKRTGEKVFLECVQDMDHENMFWYRQDPGLGLRLIYFSYDVKMKEKGDIPEGYSVSREKKERFSLILESASTNQTSMYLCASSWRTGEEQYFGPGTRLTVT.

This CDR3 reads CASSQQGQGQETQYF. In DNA form, the CDR3 reads TGTGCCAGCAGCCAACAAGGACAGGGGCAAGAGACCCAGTACTTC. The chain uses TRBV4-2 and TRBJ2-5; 9 bases match TRBD1. CDR3 size: 15 residues. Trimming at V came to 2 bases and at J to 2 bases, leaving 3 bases not matched to a gene. Germline CDR1 is LGHNA and CDR2 is YNFKEQ.

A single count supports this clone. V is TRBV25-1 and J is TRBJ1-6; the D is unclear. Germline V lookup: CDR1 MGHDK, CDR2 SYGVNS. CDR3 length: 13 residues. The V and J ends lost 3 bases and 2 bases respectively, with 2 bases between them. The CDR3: CASSDTYNSPLHF. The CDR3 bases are TGTGCCAGCAGTGACACCTATAATTCACCCCTCCACTTT.

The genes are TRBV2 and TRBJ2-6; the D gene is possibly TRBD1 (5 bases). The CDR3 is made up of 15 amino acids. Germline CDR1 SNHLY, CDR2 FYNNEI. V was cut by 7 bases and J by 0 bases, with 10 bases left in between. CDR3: CASNRDSSGANVLTF. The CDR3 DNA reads TGTGCCAGCAATAGAGACAGCTCTGGGGCCAACGTCCTGACTTTC.

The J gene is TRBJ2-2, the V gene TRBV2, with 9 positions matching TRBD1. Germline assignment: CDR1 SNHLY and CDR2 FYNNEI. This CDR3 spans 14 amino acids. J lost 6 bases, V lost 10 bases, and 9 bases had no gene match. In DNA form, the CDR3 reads TGTGCCACCGTCCCGGGACAGGGACCCGGGGAGCTGTTTTTT. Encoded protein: CATVPGQGPGELFF.

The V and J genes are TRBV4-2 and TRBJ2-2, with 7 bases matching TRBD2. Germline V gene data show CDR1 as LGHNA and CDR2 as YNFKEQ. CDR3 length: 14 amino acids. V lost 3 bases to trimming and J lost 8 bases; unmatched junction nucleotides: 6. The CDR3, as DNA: TGTGCCAGCAGCCACGAGCGGGGCCTGGGGGAGCTGTTTTTT. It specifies CASSHERGLGELFF.

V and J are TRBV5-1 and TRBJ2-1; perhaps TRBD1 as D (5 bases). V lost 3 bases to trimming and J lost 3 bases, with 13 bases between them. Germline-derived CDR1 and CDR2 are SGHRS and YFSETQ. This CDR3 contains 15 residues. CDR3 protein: CASSSEGVNYNEQFF. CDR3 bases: TGCGCCAGCAGCTCGGAAGGGGTCAACTACAATGAGCAGTTCTTC. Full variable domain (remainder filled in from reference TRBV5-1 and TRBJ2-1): KAGVTQTPRYLIKTRGQQVTLSCSPISGHRSVSWYQQTPGQGLQFLFEYFSETQRNKGNFPGRFSGRQFSNSRSEMNVSTLELGDSALYLCASSSEGVNYNEQFFGPGTRLTVL.

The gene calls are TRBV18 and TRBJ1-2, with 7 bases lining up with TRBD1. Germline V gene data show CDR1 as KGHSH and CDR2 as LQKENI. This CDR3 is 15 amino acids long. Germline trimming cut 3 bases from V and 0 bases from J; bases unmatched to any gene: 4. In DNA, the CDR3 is TGTGCCAGCTCACCTGAGGGGACAGCTAACTATGGCTACACCTTC. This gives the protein CASSPEGTANYGYTF.

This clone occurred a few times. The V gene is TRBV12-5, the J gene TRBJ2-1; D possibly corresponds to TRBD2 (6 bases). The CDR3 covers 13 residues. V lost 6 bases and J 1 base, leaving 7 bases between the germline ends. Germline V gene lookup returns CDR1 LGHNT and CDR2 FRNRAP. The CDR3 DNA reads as TGTGCTAGTGGGGGGACTTCCTACAATGAGCAGTTCTTC. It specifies CASGGTSYNEQFF.

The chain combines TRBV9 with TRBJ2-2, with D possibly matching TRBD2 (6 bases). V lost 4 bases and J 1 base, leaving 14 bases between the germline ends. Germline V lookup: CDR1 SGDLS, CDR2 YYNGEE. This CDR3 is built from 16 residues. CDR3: CASSPHDGGNTGELFF. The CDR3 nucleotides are TGTGCCAGCAGCCCCCACGACGGGGGGAACACCGGGGAGCTGTTTTTT. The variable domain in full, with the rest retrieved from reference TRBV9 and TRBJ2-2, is DSGVTQTPKHLITATGQRVTLRCSPRSGDLSVYWYQQSLDQGLQFLIQYYNGEERAKGNILERFSAQQFPDLHSELNLSSLELGDSALYFCASSPHDGGNTGELFFGEGSRLTVL.

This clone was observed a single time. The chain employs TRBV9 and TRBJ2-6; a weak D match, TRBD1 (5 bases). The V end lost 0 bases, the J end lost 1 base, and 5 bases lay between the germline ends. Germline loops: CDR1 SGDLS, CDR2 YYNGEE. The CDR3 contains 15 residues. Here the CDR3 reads CASSVGQSGANVLTF. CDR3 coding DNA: TGTGCCAGCAGCGTAGGACAGTCTGGGGCCAACGTCCTGACTTTC.

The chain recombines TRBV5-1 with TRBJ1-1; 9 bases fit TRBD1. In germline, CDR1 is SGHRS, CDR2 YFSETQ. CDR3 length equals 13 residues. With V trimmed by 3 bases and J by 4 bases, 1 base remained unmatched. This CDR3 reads CASSWGQGTEAFF. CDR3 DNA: TGCGCCAGCAGCTGGGGACAGGGCACTGAAGCTTTCTTT.

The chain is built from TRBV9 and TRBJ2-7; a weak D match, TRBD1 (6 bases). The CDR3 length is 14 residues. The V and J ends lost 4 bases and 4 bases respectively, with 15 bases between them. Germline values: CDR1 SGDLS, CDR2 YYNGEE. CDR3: CASSHGQGKYEQYF. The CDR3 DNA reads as TGTGCCAGCAGCCATGGGCAGGGGAAGTACGAGCAGTACTTC.

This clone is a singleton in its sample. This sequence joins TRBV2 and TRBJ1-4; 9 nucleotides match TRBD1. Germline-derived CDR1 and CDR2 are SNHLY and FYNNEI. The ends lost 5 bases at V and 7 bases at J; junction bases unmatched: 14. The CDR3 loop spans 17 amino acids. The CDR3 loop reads CASSRDREVVGGEKLFF. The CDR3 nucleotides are TGTGCCAGCAGTCGGGACAGGGAGGTAGTAGGAGGTGAAAAACTGTTTTTT. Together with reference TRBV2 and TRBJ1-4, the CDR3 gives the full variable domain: EPEVTQTPSHQVTQMGQEVILRCVPISNHLYFYWYRQILGQKVEFLVSFYNNEISEKSEIFDDQFSVERPDGSNFTLKIRSTKLEDSAMYFCASSRDREVVGGEKLFFGSGTQLSVL.

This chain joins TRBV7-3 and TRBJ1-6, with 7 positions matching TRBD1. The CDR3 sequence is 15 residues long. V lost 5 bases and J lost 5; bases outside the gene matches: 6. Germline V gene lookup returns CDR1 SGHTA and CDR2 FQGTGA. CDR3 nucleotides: TGTGCCAGCAGCCAGCGGACAGGACATAATTCACCCCTCCACTTT. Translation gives CASSQRTGHNSPLHF. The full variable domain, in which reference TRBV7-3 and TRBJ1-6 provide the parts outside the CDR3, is GAGVSQTPSNKVTEKGKYVELRCDPISGHTALYWYRQSLGQGPEFLIYFQGTGAADDSGLPNDRFFAVRPEGSVSTLKIQRTERGDSAVYLCASSQRTGHNSPLHFGNGTRLTVT.

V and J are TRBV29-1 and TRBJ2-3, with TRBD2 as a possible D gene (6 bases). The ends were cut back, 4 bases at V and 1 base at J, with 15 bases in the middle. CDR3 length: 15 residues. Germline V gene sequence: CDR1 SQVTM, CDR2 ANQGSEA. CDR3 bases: TGCAGCGTTGTTGTAACGGGAGTTGGCACAGATACGCAGTATTTT. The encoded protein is CSVVVTGVGTDTQYF.

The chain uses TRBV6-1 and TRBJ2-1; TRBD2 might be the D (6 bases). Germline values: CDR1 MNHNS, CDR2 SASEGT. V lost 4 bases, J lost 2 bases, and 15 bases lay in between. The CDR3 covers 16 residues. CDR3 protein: CASSASAGGTYNEQFF. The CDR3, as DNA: TGTGCCAGCAGTGCCTCGGCGGGCGGGACCTACAATGAGCAGTTCTTC.

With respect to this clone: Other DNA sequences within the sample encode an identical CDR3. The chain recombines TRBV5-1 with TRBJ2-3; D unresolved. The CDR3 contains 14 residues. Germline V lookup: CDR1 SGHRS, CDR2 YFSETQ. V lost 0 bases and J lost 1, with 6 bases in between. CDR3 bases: TGCGCCAGCAGCTTGGGCGGCGGCACAGATACGCAGTATTTT. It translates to CASSLGGGTDTQYF.

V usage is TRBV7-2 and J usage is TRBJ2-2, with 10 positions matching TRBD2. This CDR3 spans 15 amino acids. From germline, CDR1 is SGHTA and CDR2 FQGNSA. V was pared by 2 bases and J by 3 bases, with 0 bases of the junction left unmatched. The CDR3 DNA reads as TGTGCCAGCAGCTTACTAGCGGGGGACACCGGGGAGCTGTTTTTT. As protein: CASSLLAGDTGELFF.

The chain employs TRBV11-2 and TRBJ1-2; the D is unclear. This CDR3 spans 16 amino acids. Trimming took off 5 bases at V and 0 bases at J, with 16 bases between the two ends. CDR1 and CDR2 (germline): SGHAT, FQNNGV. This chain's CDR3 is CASSPLGGRSNYGYTF. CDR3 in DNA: TGTGCCAGCAGCCCCTTAGGAGGCAGATCTAACTATGGCTACACCTTC. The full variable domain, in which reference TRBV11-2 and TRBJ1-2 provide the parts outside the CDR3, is EAGVAQSPRYKIIEKRQSVAFWCNPISGHATLYWYQQILGQGPKLLIQFQNNGVVDDSQLPKDRFSAERLKGVDSTLKIQPAKLEDSAVYLCASSPLGGRSNYGYTFGSGTRLTVV.